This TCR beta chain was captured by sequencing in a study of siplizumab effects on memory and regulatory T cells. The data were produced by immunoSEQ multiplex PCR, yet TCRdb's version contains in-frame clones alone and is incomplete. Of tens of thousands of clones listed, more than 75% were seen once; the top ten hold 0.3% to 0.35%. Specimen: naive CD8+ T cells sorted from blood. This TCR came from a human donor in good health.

The CDR3 DNA reads TGTGCCAGCAGTGCGGTGGGAGGGCCGAGTGAGCAGTACTTC. Its protein is CASSAVGGPSEQYF. The chain carries TRBV2 and TRBJ2-7; 7 bases match TRBD2. Germline assignment: CDR1 SNHLY and CDR2 FYNNEI. The CDR3 spans 14 residues. V trimming: 4 bases; J trimming: 7 bases; junction bases outside the gene matches: 10. The entire variable domain, with the rest obtained from reference TRBV2 and TRBJ2-7, is as follows: EPEVTQTPSHQVTQMGQEVILRCVPISNHLYFYWYRQILGQKVEFLVSFYNNEISEKSEIFDDQFSVERPDGSNFTLKIRSTKLEDSAMYFCASSAVGGPSEQYFGPGTRLTVT.